The next 3 T cell receptor beta chains were all read from a single sample in a study of T cell changes during pregnancy in multiple sclerosis. Here immunoSEQ multiplex PCR was the method, and the copy in TCRdb shows in-frame clones only, minus some. The sample has approximately 79,000 clones; roughly 95% are singletons. This specimen consisted of peripheral blood, obtained in the second trimester of pregnancy. The receptors stem from a female donor in good health, enrolled as a control in a pregnancy study.

This clone appeared a single time. The V and J genes are TRBV6-5 and TRBJ1-1, with D perhaps TRBD1 (6 bases). This CDR3 comprises 14 residues. Germline lookup yields CDR1 MNHEY and CDR2 SVGAGI. The V end lost 1 base, the J end lost 2 bases, and 8 bases lay between the germline ends. The CDR3, as DNA: TGTGCCAGCAGTTACTTGGGGACAAACACTGAAGCTTTCTTT. It codes for CASSYLGTNTEAFF.

This chain's CDR3 is CASSQDRPGGYNEQFF. In nucleotides, the CDR3 is TGCGCCAGCAGCCAAGATCGTCCGGGGGGTTACAATGAGCAGTTCTTC. J is TRBJ2-1 and V is TRBV4-3; 7 nucleotides agree with TRBD2. The CDR3 length is 16 residues. Germline assignment: CDR1 LGHNA and CDR2 YSLEER. J lost 4 bases, V lost 0 bases, and 6 bases had no gene match.

In this sample, this clone turned up once. In nucleotides, the CDR3 is TGTGCCAGCAGTGGCCGGGATTGGCACAATGAGCAGTTCTTC. Amino acid sequence: CASSGRDWHNEQFF. This rearrangement joins TRBV27 to TRBJ2-1; possibly TRBD2 for D (5 bases). Per the germline V gene, CDR1 is MNHEY and CDR2 is SMNVEV (reference sequence). CDR3 length equals 14 residues. Trimming cost V 5 bases and J 5 bases, with 13 bases left between them.